A single sample is the source of the 28 T cell receptor beta chains below, sequenced in a study of vaccination effects on CD4 cells after COVID-19. Clones were sequenced by immunoSEQ multiplex PCR, and TCRdb holds only the in-frame ones, with some missing. The table includes more than 35,000 clones, about four fifths detected once. Antigen specificity for these receptors is unknown. Culture lasted 10 days before CD4+ T cell isolation. This material consisted of CD4+ T cells from PBMCs cultured without peptide, taken before COVID-19 vaccination. The receptors were sampled from a human donor who received a COVID-19 vaccine.

The chain employs TRBV28 and TRBJ1-4; the D gene is possibly TRBD1 (5 bases). Germline V gene sequence: CDR1 MDHEN, CDR2 SYDVKM. Trimming stripped 3 bases from V and 5 bases from J, with 10 bases between. This CDR3 has 14 amino acids. The CDR3 here is CASSFGGTNEKLFF. In DNA, the CDR3 is TGTGCCAGCAGTTTTGGGGGTACGAATGAAAAACTGTTTTTT.

V gene TRBV6-2 or TRBV6-3 combines with J gene TRBJ1-5; D may be TRBD1 (6 bases). CDR1 is MNHEY, CDR2 SVGEGT, per germline. V was pared by 7 bases and J by 5 bases, with 18 bases between. CDR3 length: 15 residues. This CDR3 reads CASTPVIGGDQPQHF. CDR3 DNA sequence: TGTGCCAGCACCCCCGTCATAGGGGGTGATCAGCCCCAGCATTTT.

The rearrangement joins TRBV5-1 to TRBJ2-5; D unclear. CDR1 is SGHRS, CDR2 YFSETQ, per germline. Trimming cost V 3 bases and J 2 bases, with 8 bases left between them. The CDR3 has 13 amino acids. The CDR3 sequence: CASSSTFQETQYF. For the CDR3, the DNA is TGCGCCAGCAGCTCAACGTTTCAAGAGACCCAGTACTTC.

The chain joins TRBV10-3 to TRBJ1-1; D not certain. CDR1 is ENHRY and CDR2 is SYGVKD in the germline V gene. The CDR3 is 12 residues long. V lost 8 bases and J 0 bases, leaving 7 bases between the germline ends. The CDR3: CAISVMNTEAFF. CDR3 sequence (DNA): TGTGCCATCTCGGTCATGAACACTGAAGCTTTCTTT.

The chain is built from TRBV23-1 and TRBJ1-5; a weak D match, TRBD1 (6 bases). TRBV23-1 is recorded as an ORF, its role being uncertain. Deletions cut 8 bases from V and 1 base from J, with 15 bases between. The CDR3 is made up of 15 amino acids. DNA of the CDR3: TGCGCCAGCGCTCTCCGGGGGCCCAGCAATCAGCCCCAGCATTTT. It is translated as CASALRGPSNQPQHF.

V gene TRBV6-2 or TRBV6-3 combines with J gene TRBJ1-6, with D unresolved. The CDR3 extends over 15 amino acids. Per germline, CDR1 MNHEY and CDR2 SVGEGT. Trimming pared 5 bases from V and 7 bases from J, leaving 15 bases between. CDR3 bases: TGTGCCAGCAGTAGCGAGAGGAGCGAGAATTCACCCCTCCACTTT. Encoded protein: CASSSERSENSPLHF.

The chain joins TRBV6-5 to TRBJ1-2, with D uncertain. The CDR3 totals 15 residues. Germline CDR1 reads MNHEY; CDR2 reads SVGAGI. V was pared by 7 bases and J by 4 bases, with 19 bases between. The CDR3 sequence: CASIQNSRNIYGYTF. DNA of the CDR3: TGTGCCAGCATCCAAAACAGCCGGAACATCTATGGCTACACCTTC.

The J gene is TRBJ1-5, the V gene TRBV6-1; D is unresolved. V lost 2 bases, J lost 0 bases, and 8 bases lay in between. This CDR3 has 15 residues. Germline values: CDR1 MNHNS, CDR2 SASEGT. The DNA for the CDR3 is TGTGCCAGCAGTGAATTGGGAAATAGCAATCAGCCCCAGCATTTT. Amino acid sequence: CASSELGNSNQPQHF.

This chain connects TRBV7-3 to TRBJ1-1; no reliable D call. The germline gives CDR1 SGHTA, CDR2 FQGTGA. CDR3 length equals 13 residues. V lost 3 bases, J lost 5 bases, and 10 bases lay in between. CDR3 loop: CASSLSRETEAFF. In DNA form, the CDR3 reads TGTGCCAGCAGCTTGTCAAGGGAGACTGAAGCTTTCTTT.

J is TRBJ1-4 and V is TRBV7-2, with 7 positions matching TRBD1. Germline CDR1 SGHTA, CDR2 FQGNSA. The trim removed 5 bases at V and 8 bases at J, leaving 8 bases unmatched. The CDR3 extends over 14 amino acids. CDR3 bases: TGTGCCAGCAGCCAACAGACAGGGAGCGAAAAACTGTTTTTT. As protein: CASSQQTGSEKLFF.

The CDR3 DNA reads as TGTGCCAGCAGTCTACAGGGGGGCACAGATACGCAGTATTTT. This encodes CASSLQGGTDTQYF. V usage is TRBV6-5 and J usage is TRBJ2-3, with TRBD1 matching 8 bases. The CDR3 length is 14 residues. The junction had 2 bases not matched to a gene; V was cut back by 5 bases and J by 1 base. Germline V gives CDR1 MNHEY, CDR2 SVGAGI.

V is TRBV21-1 and J is TRBJ1-4; the table's D call of TRBD1 was not tested on the DNA. TRBV21-1 is a known pseudogene. CDR3 length: 21 residues. The CDR3 DNA is TGTGCCAGCAGCACTCAGGGGAGCTCCTATAAGTCCCCGTCAACTAATGAAAAACTGTTTTTT. Protein sequence: CASSTQGSSYKSPSTNEKLFF.

V is TRBV7-3 and J is TRBJ2-1; a possible D gene is TRBD1 (6 bases). The CDR3 runs to 18 residues. Germline V CDR1 and CDR2: SGHTA, FQGTGA. V lost 0 bases and J lost 0, with 15 bases in between. This CDR3 is CASSLTFAGQLSYNEQFF. DNA for the CDR3: TGTGCCAGCAGCTTAACGTTCGCTGGACAGCTCTCCTACAATGAGCAGTTCTTC. Based on the CDR3 plus reference TRBV7-3 and TRBJ2-1, the full variable domain is GAGVSQTPSNKVTEKGKYVELRCDPISGHTALYWYRQSLGQGPEFLIYFQGTGAADDSGLPNDRFFAVRPEGSVSTLKIQRTERGDSAVYLCASSLTFAGQLSYNEQFFGPGTRLTVL.

The rearrangement joins TRBV9 to TRBJ1-2, with TRBD1 identical over 10 bases. From germline, CDR1 is SGDLS and CDR2 YYNGEE. Unmatched junction bases numbered 8, after V lost 4 bases and J lost 5 bases. The CDR3 covers 15 residues. CDR3 sequence (DNA): TGTGCCAGCAGCTTCAGAGGACAGGGGGATTATGGCTACACCTTC. It specifies CASSFRGQGDYGYTF.

This chain links TRBV7-3 with TRBJ2-5, with 9 bases identical to TRBD1. Germline V gene sequence: CDR1 SGHTA, CDR2 FQGTGA. V shed 2 bases and J 1 base; nucleotides not matched to a gene: 5. The CDR3 is made up of 16 amino acids. The CDR3 spells CASSLGTGTSQETQYF. The CDR3 nucleotides read TGTGCCAGCAGCTTAGGGACAGGGACCTCCCAAGAGACCCAGTACTTC.

The J gene is TRBJ2-7, the V gene TRBV6-5, with 7 bases fitting TRBD1. Germline V gene sequence: CDR1 MNHEY, CDR2 SVGAGI. The junction had 10 bases not matched to a gene; V was cut back by 2 bases and J by 6 bases. The CDR3 has 15 amino acids. The CDR3 DNA follows: TGTGCCAGCAGTTACAAAAGACAGGGAAAAGGCGAGCAGTACGTC. Its protein is CASSYKRQGKGEQYV.

This chain uses TRBV7-2 with TRBJ2-5, with 9 bases that match TRBD1. Unmatched junction bases numbered 3, after V lost 5 bases and J lost 5 bases. Per germline, CDR1 SGHTA and CDR2 FQGNSA. This CDR3 has 13 residues. Here the CDR3 DNA reads TGTGCCAGCAGCACAGGGGGCGGGGAGACCCAGTACTTC. This sequence encodes CASSTGGGETQYF.

This chain joins TRBV7-2 and TRBJ2-3, with D perhaps assigned TRBD1 or TRBD2 (5 bases each). Germline CDR1 reads SGHTA; CDR2 reads FQGNSA. Trimming left V 6 bases short and J 0 bases short, with 13 bases between. The CDR3 has 15 residues. CDR3 sequence: CASSWDRTSTDTQYF. The CDR3 region has the DNA TGTGCCAGCAGTTGGGACCGAACTAGCACAGATACGCAGTATTTT. Full variable domain (outside the CDR3, taken from reference TRBV7-2 and TRBJ2-3): GAGVSQSPSNKVTEKGKDVELRCDPISGHTALYWYRQSLGQGLEFLIYFQGNSAPDKSGLPSDRFSAERTGGSVSTLTIQRTQQEDSAVYLCASSWDRTSTDTQYFGPGTRLTVL.

V usage is TRBV6-5 and J usage is TRBJ2-7; tentatively, D is TRBD2 (6 bases). CDR3 length: 14 residues. The V gene's germline CDR1 is MNHEY and CDR2 SVGAGI. As DNA, the CDR3 is TGTGCCAGCAGAATGGGGGACTCCTCCGACGAGCAGTACGTC. This gives the protein CASRMGDSSDEQYV.

As DNA, the CDR3 is TGTGCCAGCAGCTTGGCCGGCGGCAGCCAAGAGACCCAGTACTTC. Its translation is CASSLAGGSQETQYF. V is TRBV5-6 and J is TRBJ2-5; D call uncertain. Germline assignment: CDR1 SGHDT and CDR2 YYEEEE. Deletions cut 0 bases from V and 1 base from J, with 10 bases between. The CDR3 is made up of 15 amino acids.

The rearrangement links TRBV24-1 to TRBJ2-3; 8 bases line up with TRBD2. This CDR3 has 15 residues. Germline V lookup: CDR1 KGHDR, CDR2 SFDVKD. Losses at the gene ends were 3 bases for V and 6 bases for J; bases not matched to a gene: 7. The CDR3: CATSDSGGPADTQYF. Here the CDR3 DNA reads TGTGCCACCAGTGATAGCGGGGGCCCTGCGGATACGCAGTATTTT.

This chain's CDR3 is CATSRDLLRPQHF. As DNA, the CDR3 is TGTGCCACCAGCAGAGATCTATTACGGCCCCAGCATTTT. This chain connects TRBV15 to TRBJ1-5, with unresolved D. Germline lookup yields CDR1 LNHNV and CDR2 YYDKDF (reference sequence). V shed 0 bases and J shed 9 bases, with 9 bases lying between them. The CDR3 spans 13 residues.

The chain has TRBV11-2 and TRBJ2-3; 15 positions match TRBD2. CDR1 is SGHAT and CDR2 is FQNNGV in the germline V gene. Unmatched junction bases numbered 8, after V lost 5 bases and J lost 14 bases. The CDR3 is 14 amino acids. DNA for the CDR3: TGTGCCAGCAGCCCGGGACTAGCGGGGGGCCCTGGGTATTTT. Protein: CASSPGLAGGPGYF.

The V call is TRBV7-2, the J call TRBJ2-3; D gene unclear. The CDR3 runs 14 residues. Trimming removed 1 base from V and 1 base from J, with 6 bases in between. Germline V gives CDR1 SGHTA, CDR2 FQGNSA. The CDR3 coding sequence is TGTGCCAGCAGCTTAGGGGAAGGCACAGATACGCAGTATTTT. As protein: CASSLGEGTDTQYF.

The chain carries TRBV6-2 or TRBV6-3 and TRBJ1-1; D unresolved. Trimming left V 7 bases short and J 2 bases short, with 17 bases between. Germline V gives CDR1 MNHEY, CDR2 SVGEGT. The CDR3 totals 15 residues. CDR3 DNA sequence: TGTGCCAGCACCCCTCAAGGCGTGGGAAACACTGAAGCTTTCTTT. Translation: CASTPQGVGNTEAFF.

This clone was detected a few times. The V call is TRBV25-1, the J call TRBJ1-1, with a weak D call TRBD1 (6 bases). V was trimmed by 0 bases and J by 5 bases, leaving 16 bases between them. Per germline, CDR1 MGHDK and CDR2 SYGVNS. The CDR3 has 16 residues. CDR3 sequence: CASSEYGRGAKTEAFF. In DNA, the CDR3 is TGTGCCAGCAGTGAATATGGGCGGGGGGCTAAAACTGAAGCTTTCTTT.

The CDR3 DNA reads TGTGCCAGCAGTTTAAACAGGGCGGTTAATGGCTACACCTTC. Translating it yields CASSLNRAVNGYTF. This chain connects TRBV27 to TRBJ1-2, with TRBD1 as a possible D gene (6 bases). Germline assignment: CDR1 MNHEY and CDR2 SMNVEV (reference sequence). The V and J ends lost 2 bases and 6 bases respectively, with 13 bases between them. The CDR3 loop spans 14 amino acids.

The chain is built from TRBV24-1 and TRBJ1-2; TRBD1 is a possible D gene (5 bases). This CDR3 has 16 residues. CDR1 is KGHDR, CDR2 SFDVKD, per germline. Trimming took off 3 bases at V and 8 bases at J, with 21 bases between the two ends. CDR3 bases: TGTGCCACCAGTGATGCCCGGGACGGACCCCTATGGGGCTACACCTTC. As protein: CATSDARDGPLWGYTF.